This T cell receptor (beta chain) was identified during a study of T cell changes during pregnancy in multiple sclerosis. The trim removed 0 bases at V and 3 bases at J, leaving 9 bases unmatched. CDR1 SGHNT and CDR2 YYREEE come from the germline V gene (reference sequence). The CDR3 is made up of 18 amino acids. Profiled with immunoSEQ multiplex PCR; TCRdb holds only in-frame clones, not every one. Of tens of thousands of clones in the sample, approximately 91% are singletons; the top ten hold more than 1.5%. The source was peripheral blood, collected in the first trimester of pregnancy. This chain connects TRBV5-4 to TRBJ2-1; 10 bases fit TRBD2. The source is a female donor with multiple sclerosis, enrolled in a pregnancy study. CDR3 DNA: TGTGCCAGCAGCTTGGCCATCTCCGGGACTAGCGACTACAATGAGCAGTTCTTC. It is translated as CASSLAISGTSDYNEQFF.